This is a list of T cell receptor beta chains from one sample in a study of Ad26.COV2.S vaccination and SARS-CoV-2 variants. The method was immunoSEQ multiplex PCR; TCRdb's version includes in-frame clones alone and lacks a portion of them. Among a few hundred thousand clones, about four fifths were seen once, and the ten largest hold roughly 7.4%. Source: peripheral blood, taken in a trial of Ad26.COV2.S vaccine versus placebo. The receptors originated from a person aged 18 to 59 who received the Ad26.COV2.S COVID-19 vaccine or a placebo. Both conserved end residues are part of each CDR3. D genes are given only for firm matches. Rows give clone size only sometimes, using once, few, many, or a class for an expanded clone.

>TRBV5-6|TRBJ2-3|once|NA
CASSLAVRTDTQYF
TGTGCCAGCAGCTTGGCTGTACGCACAGATACGCAGTATTTT
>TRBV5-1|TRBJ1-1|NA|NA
CASSLTGYTEAFF
TGCGCCAGCAGCTTGACTGGATACACTGAAGCTTTCTTT
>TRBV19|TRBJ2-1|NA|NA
CASSPKPGGNEQFF
TGTGCCAGTAGTCCTAAACCCGGGGGCAATGAGCAGTTCTTC
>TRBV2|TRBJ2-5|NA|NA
CASSPSRRGWGRETQYF
TGTGCCAGCAGTCCTTCCCGCCGGGGATGGGGAAGAGAGACCCAGTACTTC
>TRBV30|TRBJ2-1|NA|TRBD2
CACPRPRGGSGNEQFF
TGTGCCTGCCCCCGCCCGCGGGGCGGGAGTGGGAATGAGCAGTTCTTC
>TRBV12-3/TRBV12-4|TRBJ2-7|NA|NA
CASSLGYEQYF
TGTGCCAGCAGTTTAGGTTACGAGCAGTACTTC
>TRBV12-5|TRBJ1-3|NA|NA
CASGFGNTIYF
TGTGCTAGTGGTTTCGGAAACACCATATATTTT
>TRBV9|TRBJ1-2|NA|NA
CASSVTGPRGYTF
TGTGCCAGCAGCGTCACAGGGCCGCGAGGCTACACCTTC
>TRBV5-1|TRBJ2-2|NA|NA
CASSAGWDTGELFF
TGCGCCAGCAGCGCAGGGTGGGACACCGGGGAGCTGTTTTTT
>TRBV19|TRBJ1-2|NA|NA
CASIGQTEDLTFYGYTF
TGTGCCAGTATAGGGCAGACAGAAGACCTGACGTTCTATGGCTACACCTTC
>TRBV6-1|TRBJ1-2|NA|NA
CASSDPGGNYGYTF
TGTGCCAGCAGTGACCCCGGCGGGAACTATGGCTACACCTTC
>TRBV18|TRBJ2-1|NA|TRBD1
CASSPQRDRVEQFF
TGTGCCAGCTCACCGCAGAGGGACAGGGTGGAGCAGTTCTTC
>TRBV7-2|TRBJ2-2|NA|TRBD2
CASRAGLAVLLNTGELFF
TGTGCCAGCAGAGCGGGACTAGCGGTACTCTTGAACACCGGGGAGCTGTTTTTT
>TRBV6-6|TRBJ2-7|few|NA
CASTYAGEQYF
TGTGCCAGCACCTATGCCGGCGAGCAGTACTTC
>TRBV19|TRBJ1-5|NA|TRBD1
CATQGQGAGQPQHF
TGTGCCACCCAGGGACAGGGGGCTGGACAGCCCCAGCATTTT
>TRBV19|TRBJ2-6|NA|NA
CASSWGAGANVLTF
TGTGCCAGTAGTTGGGGGGCTGGGGCCAACGTCCTGACTTTC
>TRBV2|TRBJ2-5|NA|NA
CASMGNIPQETQYF
TGTGCCAGCATGGGTAACATACCTCAAGAGACCCAGTACTTC
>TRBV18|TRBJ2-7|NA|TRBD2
CASSRQAGLDSNEQYF
TGTGCCAGCTCACGGCAAGCGGGACTAGACAGCAACGAGCAGTACTTC
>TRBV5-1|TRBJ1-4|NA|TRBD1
CASTAGQGGEKLFF
TGCGCCAGCACTGCAGGACAGGGTGGTGAAAAACTGTTTTTT
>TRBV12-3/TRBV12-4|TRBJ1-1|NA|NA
CASSLGGWDEAFF
TGTGCCAGCAGTTTAGGAGGCTGGGATGAAGCTTTCTTT
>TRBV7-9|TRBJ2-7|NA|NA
CASSLGLGGEQYF
TGTGCCAGCAGCTTAGGCCTGGGTGGCGAGCAGTACTTC
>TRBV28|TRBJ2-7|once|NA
CASSTPGSSTYEQYF
TGTGCCAGCAGTACCCCGGGCAGTTCCACCTACGAGCAGTACTTC
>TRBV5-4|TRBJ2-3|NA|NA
CASSLWGARDTQYF
TGTGCCAGCAGCTTGTGGGGGGCCCGAGATACGCAGTATTTT
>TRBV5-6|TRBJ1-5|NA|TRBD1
CASSFAGGPVRGQPQHF
TGTGCCAGCAGCTTCGCAGGGGGCCCGGTAAGGGGTCAGCCCCAGCATTTT
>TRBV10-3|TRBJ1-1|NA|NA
CAIKGQGGQGRGYTEAFF
TGTGCCATCAAGGGACAAGGGGGGCAGGGGAGAGGGTACACTGAAGCTTTCTTT
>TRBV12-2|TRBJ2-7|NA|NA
CASRLRTVACEQYF
TGTGCAAGTCGCTTGAGGACAGTGGCGTGCGAGCAGTACTTC
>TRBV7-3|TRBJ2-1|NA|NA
CASSPPEKGRSYNEQFF
TGTGCCAGCAGCCCCCCCGAAAAGGGACGTTCCTACAATGAGCAGTTCTTC
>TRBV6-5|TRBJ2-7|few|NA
CASTPGPGDYYEQYF
TGTGCCAGCACCCCGGGCCCTGGGGATTACTACGAGCAGTACTTC
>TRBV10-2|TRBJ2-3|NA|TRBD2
CATAPLAGAPDTQYF
TGCGCCACCGCTCCTCTAGCGGGGGCGCCAGATACGCAGTATTTT
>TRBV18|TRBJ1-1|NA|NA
CASSPFGQPGNTEAFF
TGTGCCAGCTCACCCTTTGGACAGCCAGGGAACACTGAAGCTTTCTTT
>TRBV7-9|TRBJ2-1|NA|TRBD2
CASGGGPRTSYNEQFF
TGTGCCAGCGGGGGAGGGCCCCGAACCTCCTACAATGAGCAGTTCTTC
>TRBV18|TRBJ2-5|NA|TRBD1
CASSLGLKGAKGETQYF
TGTGCCAGCTCACTCGGTTTGAAGGGGGCGAAAGGAGAGACCCAGTACTTC
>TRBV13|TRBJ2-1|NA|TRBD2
CASSLHPGLAGLPYNEQFF
TGTGCCAGCAGCTTACATCCGGGACTAGCGGGTCTGCCCTACAATGAGCAGTTCTTC
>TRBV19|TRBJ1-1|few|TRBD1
CASSPRDSRMNTEAFF
TGTGCCAGTAGTCCCCGGGACAGCCGAATGAACACTGAAGCTTTCTTT
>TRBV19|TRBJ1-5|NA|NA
CASSIGESSNQPQHF
TGTGCCAGTAGTATAGGGGAGTCTAGCAATCAGCCCCAGCATTTT
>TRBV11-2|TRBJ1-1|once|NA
CASSSLKETEAFF
TGTGCCAGCAGCTCATTGAAGGAGACTGAAGCTTTCTTT
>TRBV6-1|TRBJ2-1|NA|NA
CASSEGRNPHEQFF
TGTGCCAGCAGTGAAGGAAGAAACCCCCATGAGCAGTTCTTC
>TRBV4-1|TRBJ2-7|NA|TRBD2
CASSPSSGSSYEQYF
TGCGCCAGCAGCCCCTCTAGCGGGAGTTCCTACGAGCAGTACTTC
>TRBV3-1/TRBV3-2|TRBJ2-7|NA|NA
CASSQDSSSYAYEQYF
TGTGCCAGCAGCCAAGACTCGTCGTCCTATGCCTACGAGCAGTACTTC
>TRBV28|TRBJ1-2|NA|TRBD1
CASRTGGGGYTF
TGTGCCAGCAGGACAGGGGGCGGTGGCTACACCTTC
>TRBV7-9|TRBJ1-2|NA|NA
CASGKVTQPSNYGYTF
TGTGCCAGCGGGAAAGTGACCCAACCTTCCAACTATGGCTACACCTTC
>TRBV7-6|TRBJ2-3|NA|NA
CASSLGSTDTQYF
TGTGCCAGCAGCTTGGGTAGCACAGATACGCAGTATTTT
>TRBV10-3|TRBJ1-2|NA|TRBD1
CAISADRGEYGYTF
TGTGCCATCAGTGCGGACAGGGGAGAGTATGGCTACACCTTC
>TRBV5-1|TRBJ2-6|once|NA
CASSLDGNSGANVLTF
TGCGCCAGCAGCTTGGACGGGAACTCTGGGGCCAACGTCCTGACTTTC
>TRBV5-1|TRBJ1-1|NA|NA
CASSFGSYRTEAFF
TGCGCCAGCAGCTTTGGCAGTTACAGGACTGAAGCTTTCTTT
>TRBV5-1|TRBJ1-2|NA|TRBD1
CASSSSDRVYGYTF
TGCGCCAGCAGCTCTAGTGACAGGGTGTATGGCTACACCTTC
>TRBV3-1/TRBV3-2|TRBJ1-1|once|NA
CASSQVIGTEAFF
TGTGCCAGCAGCCAGGTCATTGGCACTGAAGCTTTCTTT
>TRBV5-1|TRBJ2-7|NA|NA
CASSFMGGSYEQYF
TGCGCCAGCAGCTTCATGGGGGGCTCCTACGAGCAGTACTTC
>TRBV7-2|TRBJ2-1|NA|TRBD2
CASSLAGGALAGGSRRAEQFF
TGTGCCAGCAGCTTAGCGGGTGGTGCCCTAGCGGGGGGGTCTAGGCGGGCTGAGCAGTTCTTC
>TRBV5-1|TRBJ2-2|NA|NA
CASSLEALNTGELFF
TGCGCCAGCAGCTTGGAGGCCTTAAACACCGGGGAGCTGTTTTTT
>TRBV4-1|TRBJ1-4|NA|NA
CASSPPMHRREKLFF
TGCGCCAGCAGCCCTCCGATGCACAGAAGGGAAAAACTGTTTTTT
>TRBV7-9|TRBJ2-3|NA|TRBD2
CASSRLAVSTDTQYF
TGTGCCAGCAGCCGACTAGCGGTTAGCACAGATACGCAGTATTTT
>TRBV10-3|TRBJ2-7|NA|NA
CAISETGRAYEQYF
TGTGCCATCAGTGAGACAGGGAGAGCCTACGAGCAGTACTTC
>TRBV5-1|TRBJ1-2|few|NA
CASSLVFSQGNYGYTF
TGCGCCAGCAGCTTGGTATTCAGCCAAGGGAACTATGGCTACACCTTC
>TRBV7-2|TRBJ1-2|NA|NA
CASSLVRVQNYGYTF
TGTGCCAGCAGCTTAGTCAGGGTGCAGAACTATGGCTACACCTTC